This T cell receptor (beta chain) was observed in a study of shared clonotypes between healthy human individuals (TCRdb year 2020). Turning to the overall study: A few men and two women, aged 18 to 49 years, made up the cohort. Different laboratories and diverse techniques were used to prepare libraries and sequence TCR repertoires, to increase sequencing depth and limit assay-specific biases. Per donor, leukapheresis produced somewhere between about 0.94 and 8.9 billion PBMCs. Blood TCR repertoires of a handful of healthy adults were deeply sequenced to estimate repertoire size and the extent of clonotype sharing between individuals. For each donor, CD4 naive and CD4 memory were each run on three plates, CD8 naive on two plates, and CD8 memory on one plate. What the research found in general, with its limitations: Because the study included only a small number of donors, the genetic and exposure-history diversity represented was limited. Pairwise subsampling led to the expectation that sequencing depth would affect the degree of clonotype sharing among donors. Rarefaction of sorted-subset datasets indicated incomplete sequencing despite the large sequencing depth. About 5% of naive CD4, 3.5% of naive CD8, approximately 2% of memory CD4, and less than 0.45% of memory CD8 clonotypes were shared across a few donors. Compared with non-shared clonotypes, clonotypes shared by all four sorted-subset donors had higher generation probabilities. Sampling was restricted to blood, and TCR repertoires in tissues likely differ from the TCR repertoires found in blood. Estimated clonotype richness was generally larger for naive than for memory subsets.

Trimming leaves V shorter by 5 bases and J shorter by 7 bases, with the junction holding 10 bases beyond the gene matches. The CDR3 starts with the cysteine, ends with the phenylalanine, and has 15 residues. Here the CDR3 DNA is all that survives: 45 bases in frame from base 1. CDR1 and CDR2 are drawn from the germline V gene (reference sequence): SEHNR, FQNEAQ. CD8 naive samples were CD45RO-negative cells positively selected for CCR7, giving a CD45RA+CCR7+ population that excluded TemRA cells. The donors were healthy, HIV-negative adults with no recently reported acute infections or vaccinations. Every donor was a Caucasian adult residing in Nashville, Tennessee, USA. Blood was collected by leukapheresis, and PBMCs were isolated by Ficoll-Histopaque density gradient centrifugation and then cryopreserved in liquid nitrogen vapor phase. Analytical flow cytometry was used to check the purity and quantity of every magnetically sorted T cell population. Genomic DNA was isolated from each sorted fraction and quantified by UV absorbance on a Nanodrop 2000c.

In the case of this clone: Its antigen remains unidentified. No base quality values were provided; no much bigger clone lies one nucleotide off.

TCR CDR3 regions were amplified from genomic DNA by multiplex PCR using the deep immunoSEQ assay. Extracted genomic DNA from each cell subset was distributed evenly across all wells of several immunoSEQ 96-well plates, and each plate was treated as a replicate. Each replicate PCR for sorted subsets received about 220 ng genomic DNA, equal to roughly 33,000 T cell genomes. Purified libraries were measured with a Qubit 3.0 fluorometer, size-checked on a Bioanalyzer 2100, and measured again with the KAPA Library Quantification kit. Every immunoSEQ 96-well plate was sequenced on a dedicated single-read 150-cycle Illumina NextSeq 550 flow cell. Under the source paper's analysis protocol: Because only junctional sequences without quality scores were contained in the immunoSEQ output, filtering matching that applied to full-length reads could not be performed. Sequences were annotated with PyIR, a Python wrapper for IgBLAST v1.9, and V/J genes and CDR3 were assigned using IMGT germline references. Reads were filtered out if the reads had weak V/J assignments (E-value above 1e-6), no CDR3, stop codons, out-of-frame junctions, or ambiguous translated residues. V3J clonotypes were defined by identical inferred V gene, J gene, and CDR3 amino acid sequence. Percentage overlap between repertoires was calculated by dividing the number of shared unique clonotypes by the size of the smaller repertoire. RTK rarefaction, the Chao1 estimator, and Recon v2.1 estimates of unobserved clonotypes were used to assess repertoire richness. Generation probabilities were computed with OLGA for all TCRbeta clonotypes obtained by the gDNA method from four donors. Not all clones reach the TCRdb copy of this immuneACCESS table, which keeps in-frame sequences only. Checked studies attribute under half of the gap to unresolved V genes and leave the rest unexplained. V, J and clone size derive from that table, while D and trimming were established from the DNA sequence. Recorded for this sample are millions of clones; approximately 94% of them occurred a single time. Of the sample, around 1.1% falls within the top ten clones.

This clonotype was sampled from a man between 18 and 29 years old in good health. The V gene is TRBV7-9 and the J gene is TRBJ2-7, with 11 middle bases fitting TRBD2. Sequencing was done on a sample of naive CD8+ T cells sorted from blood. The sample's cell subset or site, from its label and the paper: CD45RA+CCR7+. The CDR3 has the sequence CASSPVAGGPGEQYF. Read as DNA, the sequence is TGTGCCAGCAGCCCGGTAGCGGGAGGGCCAGGGGAGCAGTACTTC.